This TCR beta chain was identified in a study of response to subunit inactivated influenza vaccine. Study conclusions and caveats: Authors suggested that a seasonal influenza vaccination recruits few new T cells each time.

Only a few counts were recorded for this clonotype. Its matching antigen is unknown. TCRdb reprocessed the RT-PCR reads with MiXCR, giving one entry per CDR3 protein. The table shows approximately 500,000 distinct CDR3 sequences, with 13% occurring only once. Germline V CDR1 and CDR2: SGHTA, FQGNSA. V dropped 10 bases and J dropped 6; count of bases not matched to a gene: 11. The CDR3 runs to 14 residues. This TCR came from a man between 50 and 59 years old who received an inactivated influenza vaccine. Source: PBMCs from blood, taken 40 to 50 days after vaccination. The rearrangement joins TRBV7-2 to TRBJ2-1; TRBD1 matches 8 bases. The CDR3 nucleotides are TGTGCCACGAATCCGGGACAGGTAACCAATGAGCAGTTCTTC. This translates into CATNPGQVTNEQFF. Complete variable domain (other parts from reference TRBV7-2 and TRBJ2-1): GAGVSQSPSNKVTEKGKDVELRCDPISGHTALYWYRQSLGQGLEFLIYFQGNSAPDKSGLPSDRFSAERTGGSVSTLTIQRTQQEDSAVYLCATNPGQVTNEQFFGPGTRLTVL.